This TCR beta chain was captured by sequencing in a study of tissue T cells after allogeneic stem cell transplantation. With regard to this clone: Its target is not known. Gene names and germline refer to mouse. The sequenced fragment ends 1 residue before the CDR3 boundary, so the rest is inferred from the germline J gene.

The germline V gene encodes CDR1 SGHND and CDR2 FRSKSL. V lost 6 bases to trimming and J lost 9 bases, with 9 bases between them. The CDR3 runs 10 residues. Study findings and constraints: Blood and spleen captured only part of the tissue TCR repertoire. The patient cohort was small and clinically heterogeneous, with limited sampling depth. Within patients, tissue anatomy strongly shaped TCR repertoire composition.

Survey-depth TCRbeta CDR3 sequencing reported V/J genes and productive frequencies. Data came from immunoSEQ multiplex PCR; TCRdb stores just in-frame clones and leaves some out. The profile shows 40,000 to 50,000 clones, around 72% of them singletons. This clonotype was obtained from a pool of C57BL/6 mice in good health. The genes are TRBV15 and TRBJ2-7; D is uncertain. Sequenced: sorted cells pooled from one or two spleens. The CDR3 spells CASSREGQYF. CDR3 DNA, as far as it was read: TGTGCCAGCAGCCGCGAGGGACAGTAC.